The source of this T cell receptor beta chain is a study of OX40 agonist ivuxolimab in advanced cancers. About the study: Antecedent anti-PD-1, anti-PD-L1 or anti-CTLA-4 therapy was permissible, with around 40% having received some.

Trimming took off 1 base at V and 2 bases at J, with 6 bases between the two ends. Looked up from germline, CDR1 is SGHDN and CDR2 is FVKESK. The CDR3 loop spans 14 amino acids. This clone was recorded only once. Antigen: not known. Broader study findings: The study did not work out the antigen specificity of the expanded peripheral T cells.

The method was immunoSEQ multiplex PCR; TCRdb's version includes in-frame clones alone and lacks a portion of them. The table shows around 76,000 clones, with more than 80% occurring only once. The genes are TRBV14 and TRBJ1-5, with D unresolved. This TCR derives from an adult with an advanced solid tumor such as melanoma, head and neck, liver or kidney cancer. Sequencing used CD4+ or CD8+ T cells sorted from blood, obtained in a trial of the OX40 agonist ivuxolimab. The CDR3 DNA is TGTGCCAGCAGCCAAGGGAACGGCAATCAGCCCCAGCATTTT. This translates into CASSQGNGNQPQHF.